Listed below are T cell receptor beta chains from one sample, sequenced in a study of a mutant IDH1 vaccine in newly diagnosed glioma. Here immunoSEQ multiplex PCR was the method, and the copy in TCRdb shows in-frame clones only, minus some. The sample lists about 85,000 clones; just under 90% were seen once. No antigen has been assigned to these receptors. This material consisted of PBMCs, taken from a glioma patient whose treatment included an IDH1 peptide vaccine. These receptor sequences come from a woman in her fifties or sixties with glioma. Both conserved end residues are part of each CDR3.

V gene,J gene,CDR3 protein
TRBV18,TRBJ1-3,CASSPRSGADGNTIYF
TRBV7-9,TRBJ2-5,CASSSRDRGQETQYF
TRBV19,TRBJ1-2,CASSTLHPNYGYTF
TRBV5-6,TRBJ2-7,CASSPRTDLSSYEQYF
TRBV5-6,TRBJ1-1,CASSLGWTEAFF
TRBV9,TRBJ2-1,CASSGHSHGLAGEFEQFF
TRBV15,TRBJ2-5,CATSRSGYQETQYF
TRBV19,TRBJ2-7,CASSIVAGGAYEQYF
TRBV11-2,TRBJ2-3,CASSFGGSTDTQYF
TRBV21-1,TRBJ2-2,CASSKTSGREHTGELFF
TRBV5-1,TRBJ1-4,CASSRNRGVDEKLFF
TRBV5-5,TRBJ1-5,CASSLGFGGTFGQPQHF
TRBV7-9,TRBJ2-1,CASSRGTSGIGDEQFF
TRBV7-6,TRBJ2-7,CASSPGLAGGDEQYF
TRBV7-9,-,CASSSPGLGTYEQYF
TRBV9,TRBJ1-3,CASSGGDGRSGNTIYF
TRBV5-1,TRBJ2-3,CASSSGQGTDTQYF
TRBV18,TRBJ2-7,CASSQGRYEQYF
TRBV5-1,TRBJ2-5,CASSWVSAGEETQYF
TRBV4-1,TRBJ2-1,CASSHYNEQFF
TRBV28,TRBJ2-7,CASFAGTDSYEQYF
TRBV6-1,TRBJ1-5,CASSEVTWMAEPQHF
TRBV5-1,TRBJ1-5,CASSTGVGPNQPQHF
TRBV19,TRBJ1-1,CASSIGRSEAFF
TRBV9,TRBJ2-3,CASSAGRTDTQYF
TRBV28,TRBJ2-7,CASRDTSGRADEQYF
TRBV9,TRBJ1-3,CASSVGPGSPGNTIYF
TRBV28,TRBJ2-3,CASSSSLDRGAGISTDTQYF
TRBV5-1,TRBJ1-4,CASSLEGFEKLFF
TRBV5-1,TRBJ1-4,CASSLGGTPGNEKLFF
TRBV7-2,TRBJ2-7,CASRLTGGYEQYF
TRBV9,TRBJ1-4,CASSAGTATEKLFF
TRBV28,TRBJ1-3,CASRPDSNSGNTIYF
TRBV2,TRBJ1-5,CASSEDVNQPQHF
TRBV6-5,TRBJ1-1,CASSYSPGQGSTEAFF
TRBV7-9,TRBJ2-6,CASSLLGANVLTF
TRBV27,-,CASSSSYEQYF
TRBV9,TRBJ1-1,CASSVGRMNTEAFF
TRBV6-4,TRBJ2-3,CASSEQGATDTQYF
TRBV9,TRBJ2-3,CASSGGGSGRLTDTQYF
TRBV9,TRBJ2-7,CASSASGRAYEQYF
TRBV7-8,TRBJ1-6,CASSLNLKVALHF
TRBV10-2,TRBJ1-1,CATGGSTEAFF
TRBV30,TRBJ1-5,CAWSGTGGFQPQHF
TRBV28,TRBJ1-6,CASTKLSPPFSPLHF
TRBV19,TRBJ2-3,CASSMRRLAGGRTDTQYF
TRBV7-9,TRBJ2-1,CASSSLSGRALMGNEQFF
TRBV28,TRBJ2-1,CASNAGVLREQFF
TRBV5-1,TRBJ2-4,CASSLAGQGAKNIQYF
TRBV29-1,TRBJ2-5,CSGRRGTEETQYF
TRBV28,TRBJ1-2,CASSSGGPVYGYTF
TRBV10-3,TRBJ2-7,CAILAADYEQYF
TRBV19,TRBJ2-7,CASSIVAGSIYEQYF